This T cell receptor beta chain was profiled in a study of T-cell memory formation after mild COVID-19. This CDR3 is 12 amino acids long. CDR1 SGHAT and CDR2 FQNNGV come from the germline V gene. V was clipped by 4 bases and J by 5 bases, with 8 bases between them. MiXCR, applied by TCRdb to the 5' RACE reads, yields one record per CDR3 protein. The sample has approximately 200,000 distinct CDR3 sequences, 15% to 20% seen once. The sequence came from an adult woman who had mild COVID-19 (a few samples of this study predate the infection). Cell type and time point are not known. What was sequenced was PBMCs or a T cell subset sorted from them (not recorded which). The chain combines TRBV11-2 with TRBJ1-2, with D unresolved. The CDR3 bases are TGTGCCAGCAGCTCGGAAGGTTATGGCTACACCTTC. This gives the protein CASSSEGYGYTF.